The 17 T cell receptor beta chains listed next were all sequenced from one sample in a study of blood T cell repertoires in COVID-19. Assay: immunoSEQ multiplex PCR; the TCRdb copy retains only in-frame clones and omits some. The sample holds 150,000 to 200,000 clones, about 83% seen once. The sequenced material came from peripheral blood. The source of these receptors is a human donor in a cohort sampled during active COVID-19.

This chain joins TRBV4-1 and TRBJ2-7; 11 nucleotides agree with TRBD1. J lost 3 bases, V lost 4 bases, and 8 bases had no gene match. Germline values: CDR1 MGHRA, CDR2 YSYEKL. The CDR3 sequence is 16 residues long. The CDR3 coding sequence is TGCGCCAGCAGCCTATCTCCGGGACAGGGGGGCTACGAGCAGTACTTC. Translated: CASSLSPGQGGYEQYF.

Notes on this clone: Other DNA sequences in the sample encode the same CDR3. The CDR3 coding sequence is TGTGCCAGCAGCCAAGCGGCAGGGGGCGCCTACGAGCAGTACTTC. Its protein product is CASSQAAGGAYEQYF. The rearrangement uses TRBV3-1 (or the pseudogene TRBV3-2) and TRBJ2-7; 8 positions agree with TRBD1. The CDR3 runs to 15 residues. Germline V gene data show CDR1 as LGHDT and CDR2 as YNNKEL (reference sequence). With V trimmed by 1 base and J by 2 bases, 4 bases remained unmatched.

The rearrangement links TRBV6-5 to TRBJ2-7; 7 bases are a match to TRBD1. Per germline, CDR1 MNHEY and CDR2 SVGAGI. V lost 6 bases and J lost 4; bases outside the gene matches: 6. This CDR3 has 13 residues. The CDR3: CASSPYRGYEQYF. The CDR3 nucleotides are TGTGCCAGCAGCCCATACAGGGGTTACGAGCAGTACTTC.

This chain links TRBV6-5 with TRBJ2-7, with a weak D call TRBD1 (6 bases). This CDR3 is 14 amino acids long. Trimming removed 2 bases from V and 1 base from J, with 9 bases in between. Germline V gene sequence: CDR1 MNHEY, CDR2 SVGAGI. CDR3 nucleotides: TGTGCCAGCAGTTACGGGGACACATCCTACGAGCAGTACTTC. It translates to CASSYGDTSYEQYF.

The rearrangement joins TRBV18 to TRBJ2-1; 9 positions match TRBD1. Losses at the gene ends were 3 bases for V and 8 bases for J; bases not matched to a gene: 11. CDR1 is KGHSH and CDR2 is LQKENI in the germline V gene. CDR3 length equals 16 residues. The CDR3: CASSPVGQGTGDEQFF. As DNA, the CDR3 is TGTGCCAGCTCACCGGTAGGACAGGGGACTGGAGATGAGCAGTTCTTC.

The rearrangement uses TRBV12-5 and TRBJ2-5, with D hard to call. The germline V and J ends were trimmed by 7 bases and 1 base, with 13 bases remaining between them. Germline CDR1 and CDR2: LGHNT and FRNRAP. This CDR3 has 14 amino acids. CDR3 sequence: CASALGTTQETQYF. The CDR3, as DNA: TGTGCTAGTGCCCTAGGTACTACCCAAGAGACCCAGTACTTC.

This clone was picked up one time. The chain recombines TRBV5-5 with TRBJ1-2, with 7 bases that match TRBD1. The CDR3 has 14 amino acids. Germline V gives CDR1 SGHKS, CDR2 YYEKEE (reference sequence). Unmatched junction bases numbered 6, after V lost 3 bases and J lost 4 bases. The CDR3 DNA sequence: TGTGCCAGCAGCTCCAGGGGGTCGGGCTATGGCTACACCTTC. Translating gives CASSSRGSGYGYTF.

The chain couples TRBV4-1 to TRBJ1-2; TRBD1 aligns across 7 bases. The CDR3 totals 13 residues. CDR1 is MGHRA, CDR2 YSYEKL, per germline. Unmatched junction bases numbered 12, after V lost 4 bases and J lost 13 bases. The CDR3 DNA reads as TGCGCCAGCAGCCCGACAGGGCTCCTTGGTCGCACCTTC. Residues: CASSPTGLLGRTF.

The rearrangement links TRBV19 to TRBJ2-5; 8 bases match TRBD2. The length of the CDR3 is 14 residues. The ends lost 5 bases at V and 5 bases at J; junction bases unmatched: 7. CDR1 LNHDA and CDR2 SQIVND come from the germline V gene (reference sequence). The CDR3 nucleotides are TGTGCCAGTAGTGTCAGCGGGAGTCGGGAGACCCAGTACTTC. This translates into CASSVSGSRETQYF. Full variable domain (remainder filled in from reference TRBV19 and TRBJ2-5): DGGITQSPKYLFRKEGQNVTLSCEQNLNHDAMYWYRQDPGQGLRLIYYSQIVNDFQKGDIAEGYSVSREKKESFPLTVTSAQKNPTAFYLCASSVSGSRETQYFGPGTRLLVL.

This clone occurred a few times. The chain uses TRBV5-4 and TRBJ2-7, with TRBD1 identical over 10 bases. Trimming at V came to 0 bases and at J to 6 bases, leaving 3 bases not matched to a gene. This CDR3 spans 14 amino acids. CDR1 is SGHNT, CDR2 YYREEE, per germline (reference sequence). The DNA of the CDR3 is TGTGCCAGCAGCTTGGGACAGGGGGCTCGCGAGCAGTACTTC. Encoded protein: CASSLGQGAREQYF.

Regarding this clone: The junction shows a germline mismatch at one end, possibly a read error. This chain links TRBV7-7 with TRBJ2-3; D is possibly TRBD2 (6 bases). The CDR3 has 16 amino acids. Per the germline V gene, CDR1 is SSHAT and CDR2 is FNYEAQ (reference sequence). The CDR3: CASSPSAGPSTDTQYF. CDR3 bases: TGTGCTAGCAGCCCCTCCGCGGGGCCGAGCACAGATACGCAGTATTTT. The full variable domain, rest sourced from reference TRBV7-7 and TRBJ2-3, is GAGVSQSPRYKVTKRGQDVTLRCDPISSHATLYWYQQALGQGPEFLTYFNYEAQPDKSGLPSDRFSAERPEGSISTLTIQRTEQRDSAMYRCASSPSAGPSTDTQYFGPGTRLTVL.

The chain employs TRBV7-3 and TRBJ2-2, with TRBD2 identical over 9 bases. This CDR3 has 17 residues. Germline CDR1 reads SGHTA; CDR2 reads FQGTGA. The J segment lost 7 bases and the V segment lost 5 bases, leaving 14 bases of the junction unmatched. CDR3 nucleotide sequence: TGTGCCAGCAGCCCTCGAGGTAGCGGGAGTGAGGTCGGGGAGCTGTTTTTT. Protein: CASSPRGSGSEVGELFF.

In this sample, this clone turned up once. The chain joins TRBV9 to TRBJ2-7, with 7 positions matching TRBD1. The CDR3 runs 13 residues. J lost 2 bases, V lost 3 bases, and 2 bases had no gene match. Germline values: CDR1 SGDLS, CDR2 YYNGEE. The CDR3 DNA sequence: TGTGCCAGCAGCGACGGGACAGCCTACGAGCAGTACTTC. It translates to CASSDGTAYEQYF.

The chain is built from TRBV12-5 and TRBJ2-1; tentative D call: TRBD1 (6 bases). The CDR3 loop spans 12 amino acids. Trimming stripped 6 bases from V and 10 bases from J, with 13 bases between. CDR1 is LGHNT and CDR2 is FRNRAP in the germline V gene. This chain's CDR3 is CASGHGQNEQFF. The CDR3 DNA reads as TGTGCTAGTGGCCACGGACAGAACGAGCAGTTCTTC.

The chain has TRBV19 and TRBJ1-1, with a tentative D call TRBD1 (6 bases). This CDR3 has 13 amino acids. V gave up 7 bases and J gave up 2 bases, with 11 bases separating them. The germline V gene encodes CDR1 LNHDA and CDR2 SQIVND (reference sequence). CDR3 residues: CASTDSLNTEAFF. For the CDR3, the DNA is TGTGCCAGTACGGACAGTCTAAACACTGAAGCTTTCTTT.

This clone is a singleton in its sample. The chain couples TRBV11-3 to TRBJ1-6; TRBD1 is a possible D gene (5 bases). Trimming left V 3 bases short and J 10 bases short, with 10 bases between. Germline V lookup: CDR1 SGHNT, CDR2 YENEEA. The CDR3 is 13 residues long. The DNA of the CDR3 is TGTGCCAGCAGCTTCGGGGGGAGATCACCCCTCCACTTT. This codes for CASSFGGRSPLHF. Full variable domain (remainder filled in from reference TRBV11-3 and TRBJ1-6): EAGVVQSPRYKIIEKKQPVAFWCNPISGHNTLYWYLQNLGQGPELLIRYENEEAVDDSQLPKDRFSAERLKGVDSTLKIQPAELGDSAVYLCASSFGGRSPLHFGNGTRLTVT.

Turning to this clone: Other nucleotide sequences from this sample produce the same CDR3. The CDR3, as DNA: TGCGCCAGCAGCTTGGACAGGGGTGGAACTGAAGCTTTCTTT. As protein: CASSLDRGGTEAFF. The V call is TRBV5-1, the J call TRBJ1-1; 7 bases agree with TRBD1. Germline assignment: CDR1 SGHRS and CDR2 YFSETQ. CDR3 length: 14 residues. The ends lost 0 bases at V and 5 bases at J; junction bases unmatched: 4.